A selection of T cell receptor beta chains follows, all from one sample in a study of cytomegalovirus exposure and HLA in healthy donors. Produced via immunoSEQ multiplex PCR; TCRdb's table is partial and in-frame only. This sample has some 42,000 clones, with around 50% found just once. Sequences were obtained from PBMCs. Receptors were obtained from a human donor in good health. The conserved cysteine and the conserved F or W are not part of the CDR3 here. Fields, in order: V gene, J gene, CDR3 length, D gene, CDR3 protein. D genes are given only for firm matches.

v_call: TRBV29-1; j_call: TRBJ1-1; cdr3_length: 9; d_call: .; cdr3_aa: SVVIDTEAF
v_call: TRBV6-1; j_call: TRBJ2-5; cdr3_length: 11; d_call: TRBD1; cdr3_aa: ATKTGGEETQY
v_call: TRBV27; j_call: TRBJ2-1; cdr3_length: 16; d_call: TRBD2; cdr3_aa: ASQRWGLAGVGYNEQF
v_call: TRBV18; j_call: TRBJ1-1; cdr3_length: 11; d_call: TRBD1; cdr3_aa: ASSPTGGGEAF
v_call: TRBV4-3; j_call: TRBJ1-2; cdr3_length: 11; d_call: .; cdr3_aa: ASSQVAGRGYT
v_call: TRBV7-9; j_call: TRBJ2-5; cdr3_length: 11; d_call: TRBD1; cdr3_aa: ASKQGGLETQY
v_call: TRBV5-1; j_call: TRBJ1-2; cdr3_length: 11; d_call: .; cdr3_aa: ASSLTGSYGYT
v_call: TRBV25-1; j_call: TRBJ2-1; cdr3_length: 14; d_call: TRBD1; cdr3_aa: ASSAPGAGGRNEQF
v_call: TRBV6-6; j_call: TRBJ1-5; cdr3_length: 11; d_call: .; cdr3_aa: ASSPTPNQPQH
v_call: TRBV30; j_call: TRBJ2-5; cdr3_length: 11; d_call: TRBD1; cdr3_aa: AVDRGRRETQY
v_call: TRBV28; j_call: TRBJ1-5; cdr3_length: 12; d_call: .; cdr3_aa: ASRMGHSNQPQH
v_call: TRBV7-2; j_call: TRBJ2-3; cdr3_length: 16; d_call: TRBD2; cdr3_aa: ASSPTLAGGPNTDTQY
v_call: TRBV4-3; j_call: TRBJ2-3; cdr3_length: 16; d_call: TRBD2; cdr3_aa: ASSQDQLASGSSDTQY
v_call: TRBV4-3; j_call: TRBJ2-7; cdr3_length: 14; d_call: TRBD2; cdr3_aa: ASSQEGLAGRNEQY
v_call: TRBV28; j_call: TRBJ1-5; cdr3_length: 14; d_call: TRBD1; cdr3_aa: ASSRGQGSSNQPQH
v_call: TRBV6-1; j_call: TRBJ1-4; cdr3_length: 12; d_call: TRBD1; cdr3_aa: ASSLTGTNEKLF
v_call: TRBV7-2; j_call: TRBJ1-1; cdr3_length: 12; d_call: .; cdr3_aa: ASSVQGSATEAF
v_call: TRBV27; j_call: TRBJ2-4; cdr3_length: 16; d_call: TRBD2; cdr3_aa: ASSLLGTSGRALGIQY
v_call: TRBV4-3; j_call: TRBJ2-7; cdr3_length: 11; d_call: .; cdr3_aa: ASSQERGNEQY
v_call: TRBV5-4; j_call: TRBJ1-2; cdr3_length: 15; d_call: .; cdr3_aa: ASSLAGNSFANYGYT
v_call: TRBV19; j_call: TRBJ2-5; cdr3_length: 17; d_call: TRBD2; cdr3_aa: ASSTHNTPTSGKQETQY
v_call: TRBV7-3; j_call: TRBJ2-1; cdr3_length: 13; d_call: .; cdr3_aa: ASSPLAGASNEQF
v_call: TRBV6-1; j_call: TRBJ2-7; cdr3_length: 11; d_call: TRBD1; cdr3_aa: ASSWDSRDEQY
v_call: TRBV2; j_call: TRBJ1-5; cdr3_length: 12; d_call: .; cdr3_aa: ASTRGGANQPQH
v_call: TRBV30; j_call: TRBJ1-5; cdr3_length: 11; d_call: TRBD1; cdr3_aa: AWGSGGYQPQH
v_call: TRBV7-9; j_call: TRBJ2-3; cdr3_length: 11; d_call: TRBD1; cdr3_aa: ASSSGQVVSQY
v_call: TRBV7-2; j_call: TRBJ1-1; cdr3_length: 12; d_call: TRBD1; cdr3_aa: ASSLQQGALVTF
v_call: TRBV10-3; j_call: TRBJ2-3; cdr3_length: 11; d_call: .; cdr3_aa: AISTGATDTQY
v_call: TRBV6-5; j_call: TRBJ2-7; cdr3_length: 14; d_call: .; cdr3_aa: ASSSHRLSAIYEQY
v_call: TRBV9; j_call: TRBJ2-5; cdr3_length: 12; d_call: TRBD1; cdr3_aa: ASSVSTGRETQY
v_call: TRBV9; j_call: TRBJ2-7; cdr3_length: 14; d_call: TRBD1; cdr3_aa: ASSVGVGQGRYEQY
v_call: TRBV9; j_call: TRBJ2-7; cdr3_length: 14; d_call: TRBD1; cdr3_aa: ASSVGGQGLSYEQY
v_call: TRBV19; j_call: TRBJ2-2; cdr3_length: 12; d_call: .; cdr3_aa: ASRAGRNTGELF